This TCR beta chain was captured in a study of blood T cells in healthy people across ages. Study observations and caveats: Naive T cell percentage and TCR beta diversity correlated strongly. While age rose, TCR beta diversity per million T cells dropped in a roughly linear way. Any conclusive comparison of naive versus antigen-experienced cells was prevented by using unsorted PBMCs.

Every donor contributed about 10 milliliters of peripheral blood by blood draw. The CDR3 consists of 14 residues. For the second PCR, which ran for about 6 to 11 cycles, a sample-barcoded 5' primer and a J-beta primer mix were used. TCRdb re-derived calls from the 5' RACE reads in MiXCR, one entry per CDR3 protein. The data hold roughly 1,800,000 distinct CDR3 sequences, with about 50% observed a single time. About this clonotype itself: The antigen is undetermined.

The receptor was derived from a woman in her 40s in good health. The V and J genes are TRBV21-1 and TRBJ2-5. TRBV21-1 is a listed pseudogene. Material: blood. The CDR3 loop is CASNQTQIQETQYF. In DNA form, the CDR3 reads TGTGCCAGCAACCAAACCCAGATACAAGAGACCCAGTACTTC.